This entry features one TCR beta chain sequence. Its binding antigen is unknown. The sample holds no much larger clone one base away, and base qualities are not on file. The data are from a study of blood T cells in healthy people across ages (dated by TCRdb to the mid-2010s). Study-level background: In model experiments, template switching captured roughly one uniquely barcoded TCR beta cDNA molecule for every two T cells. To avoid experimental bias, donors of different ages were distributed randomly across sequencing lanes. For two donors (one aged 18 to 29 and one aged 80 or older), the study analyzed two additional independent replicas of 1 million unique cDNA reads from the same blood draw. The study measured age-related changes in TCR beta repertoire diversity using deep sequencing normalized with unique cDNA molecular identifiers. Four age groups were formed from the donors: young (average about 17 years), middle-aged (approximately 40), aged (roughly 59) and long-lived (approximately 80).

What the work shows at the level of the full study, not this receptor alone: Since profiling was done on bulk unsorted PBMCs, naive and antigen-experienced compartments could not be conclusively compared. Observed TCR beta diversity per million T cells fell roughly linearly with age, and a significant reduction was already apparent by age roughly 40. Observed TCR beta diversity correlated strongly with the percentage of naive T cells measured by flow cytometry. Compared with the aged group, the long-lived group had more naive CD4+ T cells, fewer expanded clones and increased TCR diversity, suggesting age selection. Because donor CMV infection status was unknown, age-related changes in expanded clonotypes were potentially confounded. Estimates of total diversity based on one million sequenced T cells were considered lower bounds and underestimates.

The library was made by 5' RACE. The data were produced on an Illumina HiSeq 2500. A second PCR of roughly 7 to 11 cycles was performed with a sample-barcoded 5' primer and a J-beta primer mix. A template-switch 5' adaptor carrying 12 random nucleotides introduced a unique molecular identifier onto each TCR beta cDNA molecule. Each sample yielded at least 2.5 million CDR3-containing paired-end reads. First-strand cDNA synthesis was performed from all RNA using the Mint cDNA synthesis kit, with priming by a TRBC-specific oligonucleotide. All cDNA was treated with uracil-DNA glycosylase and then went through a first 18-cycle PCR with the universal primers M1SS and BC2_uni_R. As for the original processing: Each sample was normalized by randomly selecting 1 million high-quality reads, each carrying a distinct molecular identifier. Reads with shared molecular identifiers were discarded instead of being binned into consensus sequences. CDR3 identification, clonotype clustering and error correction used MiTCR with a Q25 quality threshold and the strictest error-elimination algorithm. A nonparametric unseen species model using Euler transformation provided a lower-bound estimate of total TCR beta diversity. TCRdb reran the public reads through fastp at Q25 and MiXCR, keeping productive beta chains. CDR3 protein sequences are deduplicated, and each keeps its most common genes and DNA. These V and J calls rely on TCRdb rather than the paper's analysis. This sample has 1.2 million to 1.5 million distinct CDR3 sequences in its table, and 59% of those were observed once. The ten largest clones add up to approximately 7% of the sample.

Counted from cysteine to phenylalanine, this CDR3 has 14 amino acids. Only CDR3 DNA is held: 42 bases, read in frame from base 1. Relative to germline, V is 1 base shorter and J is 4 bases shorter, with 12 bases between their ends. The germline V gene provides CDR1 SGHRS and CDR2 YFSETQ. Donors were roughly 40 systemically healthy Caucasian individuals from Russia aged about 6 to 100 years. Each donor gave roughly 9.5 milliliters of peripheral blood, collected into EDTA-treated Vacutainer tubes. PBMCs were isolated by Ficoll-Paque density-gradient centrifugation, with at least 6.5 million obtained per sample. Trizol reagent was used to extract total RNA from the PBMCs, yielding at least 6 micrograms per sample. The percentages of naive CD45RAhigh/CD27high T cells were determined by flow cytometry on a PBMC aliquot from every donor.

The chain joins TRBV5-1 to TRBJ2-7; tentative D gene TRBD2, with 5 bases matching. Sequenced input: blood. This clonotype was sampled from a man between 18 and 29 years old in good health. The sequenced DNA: TGCGCCAGCAGCTTGTATCCGGGGTTGTACGAGCAGTACTTC. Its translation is CASSLYPGLYEQYF. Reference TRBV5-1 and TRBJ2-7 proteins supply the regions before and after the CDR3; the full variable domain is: KAGVTQTPRYLIKTRGQQVTLSCSPISGHRSVSWYQQTPGQGLQFLFEYFSETQRNKGNFPGRFSGRQFSNSRSEMNVSTLELGDSALYLCASSLYPGLYEQYFGPGTRLTVT.